The rows below give T cell receptor beta chains drawn from one sample of a study of tumor-infiltrating lymphocytes in primary liver carcinoma. TCRdb re-analysed the multiplex PCR reads in MiXCR, keeping a single row per CDR3 protein. The sample has some 38,000 distinct CDR3 sequences; just under 75% are singletons. The sequenced material came from liver tumor tissue from sampling region 4. The receptor source for this set is a middle-aged man with primary liver carcinoma and hepatitis B virus infection. CDR3s include the opening cysteine and the closing phenylalanine or tryptophan. Fields, in order: D gene, clone size, J gene, V gene, CDR3 DNA, CDR3 protein. The D gene is left open where the match is weak. Clone size is stated in some rows and not others, as once, few, many or a class when expanded.

NA,few,TRBJ2-5,TRBV28,TGTGCCAGCATTTCGGGCGAGATCCAGTACTTC,CASISGEIQYF
NA,medium-sized,TRBJ2-3,TRBV6-1,TGTGCCAGCAGCGCCACAGGAGTTACGCAGTATTTT,CASSATGVTQYF
TRBD1,NA,TRBJ1-1,TRBV14,TGTGGCATCAGGCCCACAGGGGTGAACACTGAAGGTTTCTTT,CGIRPTGVNTEGFF
TRBD2,few,TRBJ2-7,TRBV29-1,TGCAGCGCTGGGGCTAGCGGGGGCCCTTACGAACAGTACTTC,CSAGASGGPYEQYF
NA,NA,TRBJ1-5,TRBV10-3,TGTGCCATCAGCCTGAACAAAGGAGGGCAACAGCCTCAGCATTTT,CAISLNKGGQQPQHF
NA,NA,TRBJ1-1,TRBV7-8,TGTGCCTGCAGCTTGGGGGCGGGTGAGGCTTTCTTT,CACSLGAGEAFF
NA,NA,TRBJ1-5,TRBV28,TGTGCCAGCAGTATGACAGAGTCCACCCAACCCCAGCATTTT,CASSMTESTQPQHF
TRBD2,NA,TRBJ2-7,TRBV6-5,TGTGCCAGCAGTTCTTCTGCGGGAGGGGTCGAGCAGTACTTC,CASSSSAGGVEQYF
TRBD2,NA,TRBJ2-1,TRBV14,TGTGCCAGCATTGCCGTAGCGGGATGGGTAAACGATGAGCAATTCTTC,CASIAVAGWVNDEQFF
TRBD2,NA,TRBJ2-7,TRBV28,TGTGTCAGTACCCCGGGACTAGCGGGAACCGAGCAGTACTTC,CVSTPGLAGTEQYF
NA,NA,TRBJ2-5,TRBV28,TGTGCCAGCAGTGGGAACCACTTCAGGCAGACCCAGTACTTC,CASSGNHFRQTQYF
TRBD2,NA,TRBJ2-5,TRBV5-1,TGCGCCAGCAGCAGCGGCGGACTAGCGGGAACCGCAGAGACCCAGTGCTTC,CASSSGGLAGTAETQCF
TRBD2,NA,TRBJ2-5,TRBV11-2,TGTGCCGGCAGCTTAAGACTAGCGGGTGACTCGAGCGAGACCCAGTACTTC,CAGSLRLAGDSSETQYF
NA,NA,TRBJ1-5,TRBV11-2,TGTGCCAGCAGCCTAAAAGGGGGACTGATGAATCAGCCCCAGGGTTTT,CASSLKGGLMNQPQGF
NA,NA,TRBJ2-6,TRBV29-1,TGCAGCGTCGATCCGGCCTCAAGCTCTGGGGCCAATGTCCTGACTTTC,CSVDPASSSGANVLTF
NA,NA,TRBJ2-7,TRBV28,TGTGCCATAAGCCCCCGTTACGAGCAGTACTTC,CAISPRYEQYF
NA,NA,TRBJ1-1,TRBV10-2,TGTGTCAGCAGTGAAGTAGAAAACACCGAAGCTTTCTTT,CVSSEVENTEAFF